This T cell receptor beta chain stems from a study of blood T cell repertoires in COVID-19. On the study more broadly: Specimens from acute and convalescent COVID-19 originated in the United States, Italy and Spain. PBMCs, B-cell-depleted T cells, or T cells were the source of the cDNA or gDNA that made up the material.

The CDR3 has 18 amino acids. With V trimmed by 2 bases and J by 9 bases, 14 bases remained unmatched. Germline V lookup: CDR1 SGHRS, CDR2 YFSETQ. Here immunoSEQ multiplex PCR was the method, and the copy in TCRdb shows in-frame clones only, minus some. The data hold over 350,000 clones, with 85% to 90% observed a single time. The study recruited people aged about 18 to 89 years across approximately 23 US areas. The sequence derives from a woman aged 30 to 39 with acute COVID-19. The chain couples TRBV5-1 to TRBJ1-6; 10 bases map to TRBD1. Sequenced sample: PBMCs or T cells enriched from blood (not recorded which). The CDR3 nucleotides are TGCGCCAGCAGCTTTTCCCTGTCCGGGACAGGGGTGGGTTCACCCCTCCACTTT. The encoded protein is CASSFSLSGTGVGSPLHF. The full variable domain, in which reference TRBV5-1 and TRBJ1-6 provide the parts outside the CDR3, is KAGVTQTPRYLIKTRGQQVTLSCSPISGHRSVSWYQQTPGQGLQFLFEYFSETQRNKGNFPGRFSGRQFSNSRSEMNVSTLELGDSALYLCASSFSLSGTGVGSPLHFGNGTRLTVT.